This T cell receptor (beta chain) came from a study of regulatory T cells in long-lasting Graves disease. This CDR3 contains 17 residues. The V gene end was trimmed by 3 bases and the J gene end by 1 base; junction bases not matched to a gene: 11. Germline lookup yields CDR1 MGHDK and CDR2 SYGVNS. Arm-PCR of CDR3 regions with iRepertoire HTBI primers generated TCR beta libraries. TCRdb reprocessed the multiplex PCR reads with MiXCR, giving one entry per CDR3 protein. The sample consists of 650,000 to 700,000 distinct CDR3 sequences, around 32% of them appearing once. This clonotype was detected only a few times. Regarding time point: persistent/refractory GD, antithyroid drugs over 5 years with positive TRAb. RNA isolated from PBMCs was used to make the TCR library.

The TCR sequence derives from a female donor with Graves disease. This chain uses TRBV25-1 with TRBJ1-2, with 7 bases fitting TRBD1. The sample consisted of peripheral blood mononuclear cells (PBMCs), taken when the disease was refractory, from a patient treated with antithyroid drugs. The DNA of the CDR3 is TGTGCCAGCAGTGACCGGGCGGGGACAGCCTTTAACTATGGCTACACCTTC. Encoded protein: CASSDRAGTAFNYGYTF.